The present entry profiles one T cell receptor (beta chain) with its context. Trimming at V came to 2 bases and at J to 9 bases, leaving 1 base not matched to a gene. Germline V lookup: CDR1 SNHLY, CDR2 FYNNEI. The CDR3 extends over 13 amino acids. These data belong to a study of yellow fever vaccine responses in identical twins. TCRdb re-analysed the RT-PCR reads in MiXCR, keeping a single row per CDR3 protein. The repertoire includes about 7,200 distinct CDR3 sequences, about 86% of them detected once, and 1.2% sits in the top ten. The V and J genes are TRBV2 and TRBJ2-1, with 10 bases that match TRBD2. The clonotype originates from a woman aged 18-29 years who received the yellow fever vaccine. The material was T cells from blood (PBMCs), unsorted or a sorted subset (not recorded which), obtained before or after yellow fever vaccination (not recorded which). As DNA, the CDR3 is TGTGCCAGCAGTGAAAGACTAGCGGGTGAGCAGTTCTTC. Translation: CASSERLAGEQFF.